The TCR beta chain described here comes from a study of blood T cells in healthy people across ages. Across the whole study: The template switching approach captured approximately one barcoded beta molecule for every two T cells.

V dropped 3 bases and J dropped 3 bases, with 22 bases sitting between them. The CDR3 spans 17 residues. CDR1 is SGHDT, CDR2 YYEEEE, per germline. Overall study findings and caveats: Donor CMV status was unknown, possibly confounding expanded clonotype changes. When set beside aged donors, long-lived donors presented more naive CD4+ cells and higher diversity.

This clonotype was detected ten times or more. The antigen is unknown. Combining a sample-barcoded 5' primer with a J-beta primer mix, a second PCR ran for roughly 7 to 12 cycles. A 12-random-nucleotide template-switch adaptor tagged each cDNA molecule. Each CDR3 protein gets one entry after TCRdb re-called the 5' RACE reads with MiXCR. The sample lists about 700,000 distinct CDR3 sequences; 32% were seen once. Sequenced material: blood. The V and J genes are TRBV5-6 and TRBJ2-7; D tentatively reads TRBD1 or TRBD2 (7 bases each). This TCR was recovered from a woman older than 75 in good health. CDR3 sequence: CASSYSLGGTAFYEQYF. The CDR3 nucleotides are TGTGCCAGCAGCTATAGCTTGGGGGGGACAGCATTCTACGAGCAGTACTTC.